Below are 9 T cell receptor beta chains sequenced from a single sample in a study of beta chain features in type 1 diabetes. As every portion of the isolated RNA was reverse transcribed, the sequencing read expressed TCRB transcripts. Here immunoSEQ multiplex PCR was the method, and the copy in TCRdb shows in-frame clones only, minus some. The table includes roughly 500,000 clones, 11% detected once. Sequenced material: naive CD4+ T cells from blood. The receptors were sampled from a woman aged 18-30 years in good health.

J is TRBJ2-7 and V is TRBV28, with D perhaps TRBD1 or TRBD2 (6 bases each). Looked up from germline, CDR1 is MDHEN and CDR2 is SYDVKM. Trimming removed 2 bases at V and 2 bases at J, with 16 bases between. The CDR3 length is 16 residues. The CDR3, as DNA: TGTGCCAGCAGTTTAAATCTGTGGGGGGCGGCCTACGAGCAGTACTTC. Protein sequence: CASSLNLWGAAYEQYF. Filled out from reference TRBV28 and TRBJ2-7, the complete variable domain reads DVKVTQSSRYLVKRTGEKVFLECVQDMDHENMFWYRQDPGLGLRLIYFSYDVKMKEKGDIPEGYSVSREKKERFSLILESASTNQTSMYLCASSLNLWGAAYEQYFGPGTRLTVT.

The V and J genes are TRBV2 and TRBJ1-4, with TRBD1 matching 9 bases. Germline trimming cut 5 bases from V and 8 bases from J; bases unmatched to any gene: 3. This CDR3 region has 13 residues. CDR1 and CDR2 (germline): SNHLY, FYNNEI. CDR3 DNA sequence: TGTGCCAGCAGTCGACAGGGGGACGAAAAACTGTTTTTT. This sequence encodes CASSRQGDEKLFF. The full variable domain, completed using reference TRBV2 and TRBJ1-4, is EPEVTQTPSHQVTQMGQEVILRCVPISNHLYFYWYRQILGQKVEFLVSFYNNEISEKSEIFDDQFSVERPDGSNFTLKIRSTKLEDSAMYFCASSRQGDEKLFFGSGTQLSVL.

This chain uses TRBV18 with TRBJ2-1, with 9 positions matching TRBD1. V shed 8 bases, J shed 5 bases, and the junction held 7 bases outside the gene matches. Germline V gene data show CDR1 as KGHSH and CDR2 as LQKENI. The CDR3 is 14 amino acids. The CDR3 DNA reads as TGTGCCAGCCTGGACAGGGGTTATAACAATGAGCAGTTCTTC. This sequence encodes CASLDRGYNNEQFF.

This clone was seen only a few times. One end of the junction does not line up with germline, which may come from a read error. The J gene is TRBJ2-6, the V gene TRBV7-8; D may be TRBD1 (5 bases). The CDR3 totals 15 residues. Per germline, CDR1 SGHVS and CDR2 FQNEAQ. The CDR3 region has the DNA TGTGCCAGCAGCGTCGGAAACTCTGGGGCCAACGGCCTGACTTTC. Protein: CASSVGNSGANGLTF.

This clone turned up a few times. The identical CDR3 is also encoded by other nucleotide sequences in the sample. The chain links TRBV9 to TRBJ2-2; D is undetermined. Germline CDR1 reads SGDLS; CDR2 reads YYNGEE. V lost 0 bases and J lost 2, with 5 bases in between. CDR3 length: 14 residues. The CDR3 nucleotides read TGTGCCAGCAGCGTAGTCAGTAACACCGGGGAGCTGTTTTTT. This sequence encodes CASSVVSNTGELFF.

This clone came up a few times. This chain uses TRBV30 with TRBJ1-2; no clear D. The germline V gene encodes CDR1 GTSNPN and CDR2 SVGIG (reference sequence). The CDR3 extends over 15 amino acids. Trimming pared 7 bases from V and 2 bases from J, leaving 20 bases between. As DNA, the CDR3 is TGTGCCTACCGATATCTGACAAGGTTAAACTATGGCTACACCTTC. Its translation: CAYRYLTRLNYGYTF.

J is TRBJ2-1 and V is TRBV2; D possibly uses TRBD1 or TRBD2 (5 bases each). CDR3 length equals 13 residues. Trimming shortened V by 6 bases and J by 9 bases, and 15 bases separated the two germline ends. In germline, CDR1 is SNHLY, CDR2 FYNNEI. The CDR3 reads CASRGDGAGEQFF. CDR3 bases: TGTGCCAGCAGAGGGGACGGCGCGGGTGAGCAGTTCTTC. The complete variable domain, with remaining parts taken from reference TRBV2 and TRBJ2-1, reads EPEVTQTPSHQVTQMGQEVILRCVPISNHLYFYWYRQILGQKVEFLVSFYNNEISEKSEIFDDQFSVERPDGSNFTLKIRSTKLEDSAMYFCASRGDGAGEQFFGPGTRLTVL.

This clone was counted a few times. V usage is TRBV7-9 and J usage is TRBJ2-7, with D tentatively TRBD2 (6 bases). The CDR3 spans 14 residues. Trimming removed 5 bases from V and 9 bases from J, with 20 bases in between. The germline gives CDR1 SEHNR, CDR2 FQNEAQ (reference sequence). CDR3 residues: CASSPYTGTSRQYF. The CDR3 DNA follows: TGTGCCAGCAGCCCCTACACCGGGACTTCGCGGCAGTACTTC.

In this sample, this clone turned up a few times. The chain recombines TRBV9 with TRBJ2-1; 7 nucleotides match TRBD2. The CDR3 has 16 residues. The germline gives CDR1 SGDLS, CDR2 YYNGEE. After removal of 0 bases from V and 0 bases from J, the junction contained 3 bases not matched to a gene. The CDR3 reads CASSVAGGPSYNEQFF. CDR3 bases: TGTGCCAGCAGCGTAGCGGGAGGCCCCTCCTACAATGAGCAGTTCTTC. The full variable domain, in which reference TRBV9 and TRBJ2-1 provide the parts outside the CDR3, is DSGVTQTPKHLITATGQRVTLRCSPRSGDLSVYWYQQSLDQGLQFLIQYYNGEERAKGNILERFSAQQFPDLHSELNLSSLELGDSALYFCASSVAGGPSYNEQFFGPGTRLTVL.